This T cell receptor beta chain was found in a study of T cell repertoires in cytomegalovirus infection. Study at large: Selection of CMV epitopes for the study included recently identified HLA-C-restricted and well-studied HLA-B-restricted ones. Shared public TCR beta signatures pointed to both CMV infection and a matching HLA type.

TCRdb used MiXCR to reprocess the reads, holding one entry per CDR3 protein. This sample has about 340,000 distinct CDR3 sequences, with 25% to 35% found just once. This clonotype was seen a handful of times. The target antigen is unknown. With 0 bases removed from V and 4 bases from J, the gap between germline ends came to 5 bases. Germline V gene sequence: CDR1 MNHEY, CDR2 SVGAGI. The CDR3 extends over 13 amino acids. Study conclusions and caveats: Dominating the ex vivo response were TCR beta clonotypes that were CMV-specific and HLA-C-restricted.

The rearrangement uses TRBV6-5 and TRBJ2-3; D gene unclear. Sequencing used cultured PBMCs, obtained from culture after CMV antigen stimulation. The receptor was isolated from a human donor in good health (CMV status not recorded). Some clones in this sample may be carry-over from other donors' samples. CDR3 protein: CASSYSEADTQYF. The CDR3 nucleotides read TGTGCCAGCAGTTACTCAGAGGCAGATACGCAGTATTTT.